One and the same sample provided the 21 T cell receptor beta chains below, sequenced in a study of cytomegalovirus exposure and HLA in healthy donors (TCRdb year 2017). Library preparation was by the immunoSEQ multiplex PCR assay. A mixture of 60 forward primers for TCR Vbeta segments and 13 reverse primers for TCR Jbeta segments was used in the multiplex PCR. This is the immuneACCESS table as TCRdb keeps it, with only in-frame sequences that have V and J called. A part of the clones is gone; compared with another copy, unresolved V genes explain less than half, and the rest is unexplained. The sample table shows 100,000 to 150,000 clones, and 65% to 80% are seen once. The ten largest clones add up to around 14% of the sample. The sequenced sample consisted of PBMCs. These receptors all stem from a woman aged 55-75 years in good health and CMV-seropositive.

This chain links TRBV7-9 with TRBJ1-1; a weak D match, TRBD1 (6 bases). Trimming removed 8 bases from V and 3 bases from J, with 16 bases in between. The CDR3 loop spans 14 amino acids. In germline, CDR1 is SEHNR, CDR2 FQNEAQ (reference sequence). The CDR3 region is CASGTGPFDTEAFF. CDR3 bases: TGTGCCAGCGGAACAGGGCCCTTCGACACTGAAGCTTTCTTT. Looking up the rest from reference TRBV7-9 and TRBJ1-1 gives the full variable domain: DTGVSQNPRHKITKRGQNVTFRCDPISEHNRLYWYRQTLGQGPEFLTYFQNEAQLEKSRLLSDRFSAERPKGSFSTLEIQRTEQGDSAMYLCASGTGPFDTEAFFGQGTRLTVV.

The chain employs TRBV15 and TRBJ2-5; possibly TRBD2 for D (5 bases). The CDR3 totals 15 residues. The V end was cut by 2 bases, the J end by 2 bases, with 12 bases between. The germline CDR1 and CDR2 sequences are LNHNV and YYDKDF (reference sequence). The CDR3 sequence is CATSRRGRGQETQYF. CDR3 DNA sequence: TGTGCCACCAGCAGACGAGGACGGGGACAAGAGACCCAGTACTTC.

The chain is built from TRBV29-1 and TRBJ1-1; 7 bases match TRBD1. Germline CDR1 reads SQVTM; CDR2 reads ANQGSEA. The CDR3 covers 13 residues. The V gene end was trimmed by 6 bases and the J gene end by 2 bases; junction bases not matched to a gene: 6. This chain's CDR3 is CSVGGRLNTEAFF. DNA of the CDR3: TGCAGCGTAGGGGGCAGACTCAACACTGAAGCTTTCTTT.

The chain is built from TRBV9 and TRBJ2-1; 10 bases are shared with TRBD1. The trim removed 3 bases at V and 8 bases at J, leaving 8 bases unmatched. The length of the CDR3 is 15 residues. The germline CDR1 and CDR2 sequences are SGDLS and YYNGEE. The DNA for the CDR3 is TGTGCCAGCAGCGACTTTGGGACAGGGGACGATGAGCAGTTCTTC. This encodes CASSDFGTGDDEQFF.

The J gene is TRBJ1-5, the V gene TRBV5-1; TRBD1 aligns across 7 bases. The CDR3 spans 14 residues. After removal of 0 bases from V and 6 bases from J, the junction contained 3 bases not matched to a gene. CDR1 is SGHRS and CDR2 is YFSETQ in the germline V gene. CDR3 sequence: CASSLGQGSQPQHF. The CDR3 DNA follows: TGCGCCAGCAGCTTGGGACAGGGTAGTCAGCCCCAGCATTTT.

The chain couples TRBV7-6 to TRBJ2-1; 8 bases fit TRBD2. The CDR3 is 17 amino acids. The V segment lost 5 bases and the J segment 4 bases; nucleotides outside the gene matches: 13. Germline V gene sequence: CDR1 SGHVS, CDR2 FNYEAQ. Written as DNA, the CDR3 is TGTGCCAGCAGCCCAGGAAGAGGGCGGGGGGCATACAATGAGCAGTTCTTC. Amino acid sequence: CASSPGRGRGAYNEQFF.

Concerning this clone: Other DNA sequences of this sample code for an identical CDR3. The V call is TRBV6-1, the J call TRBJ1-5; D gene unclear. The CDR3 runs 17 residues. The germline V gene encodes CDR1 MNHNS and CDR2 SASEGT. Trimming took 6 bases from V and 9 from J, leaving 27 bases between them. The CDR3 DNA is TGTGCCAGCAGCGAAAGGTCGGAGGGTCAATTGAGAGTGCCCCAGCATTTT. Translating gives CASSERSEGQLRVPQHF.

This clone has just a few counts. The V and J genes are TRBV5-4 and TRBJ2-2, with D possibly matching TRBD2 (5 bases). CDR3 length: 13 amino acids. CDR1 and CDR2 from the germline V gene are SGHNT and YYREEE (reference sequence). V lost 0 bases, J lost 10 bases, and 10 bases lay in between. As DNA, the CDR3 is TGTGCCAGCAGCTTGGTAGAGGGCCAGGAGCTGTTTTTT. It yields the protein CASSLVEGQELFF.

The chain couples TRBV19 to TRBJ2-3, with 7 bases aligning to TRBD2. Trimming took 3 bases from V and 0 from J; bases not matched to a gene: 6. The CDR3 extends over 16 amino acids. Looked up from germline, CDR1 is LNHDA and CDR2 is SQIVND (reference sequence). DNA for the CDR3: TGTGCCAGTAGTATCATGGGACTACCCAGCACAGATACGCAGTATTTT. It codes for CASSIMGLPSTDTQYF.

V usage is TRBV11-3 and J usage is TRBJ2-7; 8 bases align to TRBD1. The CDR3 is 13 residues long. The trim removed 5 bases at V and 2 bases at J, leaving 2 bases unmatched. Germline loops: CDR1 SGHNT, CDR2 YENEEA. CDR3 DNA sequence: TGTGCCAGCAGCCGGGGACAGGCCTACGAGCAGTACTTC. Translation: CASSRGQAYEQYF.

The chain combines TRBV7-6 with TRBJ2-2; no reliable D call. Germline CDR1 is SGHVS and CDR2 is FNYEAQ. V lost 1 base and J 4 bases, leaving 7 bases between the germline ends. The CDR3 sequence is 14 residues long. The CDR3 nucleotides are TGTGCCAGCAGCTTAGGGAGATCCACCGGGGAGCTGTTTTTT. Amino acids: CASSLGRSTGELFF.

The chain recombines TRBV5-8 with TRBJ1-5, with TRBD1 identical over 9 bases. This CDR3 region has 18 residues. Germline-derived CDR1 and CDR2 are SGHTS and YDEGEE. Trimming took 0 bases from V and 4 from J; bases not matched to a gene: 11. CDR3 region: CASSLVLQQGARNQPQHF. The CDR3 DNA reads as TGTGCCAGCAGCTTGGTCTTACAACAGGGGGCAAGGAATCAGCCCCAGCATTTT.

The table lists this clone with a few counts. The chain links TRBV2 to TRBJ1-2; weak D call: TRBD1 (5 bases). The ends were cut back, 3 bases at V and 7 bases at J, with 21 bases in the middle. CDR1 and CDR2 (germline): SNHLY, FYNNEI. The CDR3 length is 16 residues. The CDR3 sequence: CASSDQGRARGSGYTF. As DNA, the CDR3 is TGTGCCAGCAGTGATCAAGGCAGGGCGCGCGGAAGTGGCTACACCTTC. Full variable domain (rest looked up from reference TRBV2 and TRBJ1-2): EPEVTQTPSHQVTQMGQEVILRCVPISNHLYFYWYRQILGQKVEFLVSFYNNEISEKSEIFDDQFSVERPDGSNFTLKIRSTKLEDSAMYFCASSDQGRARGSGYTFGSGTRLTVV.

This clone was picked up one time. Other DNA sequences in this specimen translate into the identical CDR3. The chain has TRBV5-1 and TRBJ2-2; 10 bases are a match to TRBD1. The CDR3 runs 15 residues. Germline CDR1 reads SGHRS; CDR2 reads YFSETQ. J was trimmed by 1 base and V by 3 bases; bases with no gene match: 0. This CDR3 is CASSWDRGNTGELFF. The CDR3 nucleotides are TGCGCCAGCAGCTGGGACAGGGGGAACACCGGGGAGCTGTTTTTT.

The chain couples TRBV6-5 to TRBJ1-1; D perhaps matches TRBD1 (5 bases). Germline assignment: CDR1 MNHEY and CDR2 SVGAGI. The length of the CDR3 is 13 residues. Trimming left V 8 bases short and J 4 bases short, with 14 bases between. Here the CDR3 DNA reads TGTGCCAGCGGCGGGGGGGTTGGCACTGAAGCTTTCTTT. Protein: CASGGGVGTEAFF.

The gene calls are TRBV19 and TRBJ1-1; 8 nucleotides agree with TRBD1. Trimming took 7 bases from V and 11 from J; bases not matched to a gene: 9. CDR3 length equals 12 residues. Germline values: CDR1 LNHDA, CDR2 SQIVND (reference sequence). The CDR3 region is CASNYRGREAFF. The CDR3 nucleotides are TGTGCCAGTAACTACAGGGGGAGGGAGGCTTTCTTT.

This rearrangement joins TRBV14 to TRBJ1-6; D call uncertain. The V and J ends lost 4 bases and 4 bases respectively, with 5 bases between them. Germline lookup yields CDR1 SGHDN and CDR2 FVKESK. The CDR3 covers 13 residues. The CDR3 sequence is CASSPQYNSPLHF. CDR3 sequence (DNA): TGTGCCAGCAGCCCACAGTATAATTCACCCCTCCACTTT.

This clone was seen a handful of times. The chain is built from TRBV7-9 and TRBJ2-1, with D unresolved. There are 12 residues in the CDR3. The V and J ends lost 3 bases and 7 bases respectively, with 7 bases between them. Germline lookup yields CDR1 SEHNR and CDR2 FQNEAQ (reference sequence). This CDR3 is CASSFASNEQFF. The CDR3 DNA is TGTGCCAGCAGCTTCGCTAGTAATGAGCAGTTCTTC.

The chain carries TRBV19 and TRBJ1-2, with unresolved D. Germline CDR1 LNHDA, CDR2 SQIVND (reference sequence). The CDR3 is made up of 14 amino acids. V was pared by 8 bases and J by 7 bases, with 20 bases between. CDR3 region: CASYTGLQESGYTF. CDR3 DNA: TGTGCCAGTTATACGGGTCTACAAGAAAGTGGCTACACCTTC.

The V gene is TRBV28, the J gene TRBJ2-7, with D possibly TRBD1 on 7 matching bases. With 7 bases removed from V and 0 bases from J, the gap between germline ends came to 13 bases. CDR3 length equals 14 residues. Germline values: CDR1 MDHEN, CDR2 SYDVKM. This chain's CDR3 is CASKPGGNSYEQYF. CDR3 coding DNA: TGTGCCAGCAAGCCAGGGGGGAACTCCTACGAGCAGTACTTC.

This clone has more than one count but fewer than ten. The chain recombines TRBV5-1 with TRBJ1-6; 7 bases line up with TRBD1. Looked up from germline, CDR1 is SGHRS and CDR2 is YFSETQ. The CDR3 is made up of 14 amino acids. Germline trimming cut 2 bases from V and 6 bases from J; bases unmatched to any gene: 2. In DNA form, the CDR3 reads TGCGCCAGCAGCTTACAGGGGTTTAATTCACCCCTCCACTTT. This gives the protein CASSLQGFNSPLHF.